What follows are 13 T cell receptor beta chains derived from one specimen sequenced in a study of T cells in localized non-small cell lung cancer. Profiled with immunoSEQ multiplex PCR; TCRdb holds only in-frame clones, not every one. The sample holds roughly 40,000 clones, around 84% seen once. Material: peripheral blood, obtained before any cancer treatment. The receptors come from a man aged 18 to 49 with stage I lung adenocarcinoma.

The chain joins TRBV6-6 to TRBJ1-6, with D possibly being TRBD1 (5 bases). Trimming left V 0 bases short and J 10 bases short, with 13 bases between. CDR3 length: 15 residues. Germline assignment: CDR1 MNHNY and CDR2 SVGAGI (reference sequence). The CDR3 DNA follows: TGTGCCAGCAGTTACTCGTTTAGGGGAGAGTCACCCCTCCACTTT. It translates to CASSYSFRGESPLHF.

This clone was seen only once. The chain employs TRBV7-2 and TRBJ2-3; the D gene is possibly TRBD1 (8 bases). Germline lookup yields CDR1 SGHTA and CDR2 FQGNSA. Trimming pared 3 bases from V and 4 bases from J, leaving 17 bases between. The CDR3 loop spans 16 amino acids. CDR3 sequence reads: CASSLAGGGGSDTQYF. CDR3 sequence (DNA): TGTGCCAGCAGCTTGGCAGGGGGCGGGGGCTCAGATACGCAGTATTTT.

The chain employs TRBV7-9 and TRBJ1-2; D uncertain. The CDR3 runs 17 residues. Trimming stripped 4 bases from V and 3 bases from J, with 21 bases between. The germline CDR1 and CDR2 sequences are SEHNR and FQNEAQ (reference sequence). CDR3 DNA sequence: TGTGCCAGCAGCTCCTCGATGCCGATAATTGGGGACTATGGCTACACCTTC. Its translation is CASSSSMPIIGDYGYTF.

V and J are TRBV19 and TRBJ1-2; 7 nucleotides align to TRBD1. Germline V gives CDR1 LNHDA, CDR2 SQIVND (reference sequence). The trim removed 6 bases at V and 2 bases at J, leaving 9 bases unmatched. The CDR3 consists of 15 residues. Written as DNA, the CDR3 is TGTGCCAGTAGCTCGGGACAGATAAAGAACTATGGCTACACCTTC. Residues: CASSSGQIKNYGYTF. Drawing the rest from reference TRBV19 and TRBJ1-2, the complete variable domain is DGGITQSPKYLFRKEGQNVTLSCEQNLNHDAMYWYRQDPGQGLRLIYYSQIVNDFQKGDIAEGYSVSREKKESFPLTVTSAQKNPTAFYLCASSSGQIKNYGYTFGSGTRLTVV.

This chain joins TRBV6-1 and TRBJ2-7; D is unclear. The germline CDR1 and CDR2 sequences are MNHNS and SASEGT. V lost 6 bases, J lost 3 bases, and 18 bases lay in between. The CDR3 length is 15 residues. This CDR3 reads CASSAEQALSYEQYF. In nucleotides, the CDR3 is TGTGCCAGCAGCGCCGAGCAGGCTCTTAGCTACGAGCAGTACTTC.

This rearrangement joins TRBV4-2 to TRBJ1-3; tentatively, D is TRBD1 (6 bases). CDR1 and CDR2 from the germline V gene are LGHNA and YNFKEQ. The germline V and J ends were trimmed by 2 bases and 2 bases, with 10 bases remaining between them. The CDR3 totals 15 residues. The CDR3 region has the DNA TGTGCCAGCAGCCAACGGGACAAGGCTGGAAACACCATATATTTT. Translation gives CASSQRDKAGNTIYF.

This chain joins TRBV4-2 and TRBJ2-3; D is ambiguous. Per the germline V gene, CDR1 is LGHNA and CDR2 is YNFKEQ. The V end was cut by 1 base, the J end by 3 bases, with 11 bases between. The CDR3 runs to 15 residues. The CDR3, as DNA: TGTGCCAGCAGCCAAGGGGTTCAGGAGACAGATACGCAGTATTTT. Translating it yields CASSQGVQETDTQYF.

The DNA of the CDR3 is TGTGCCGGATCCGGGACAGGGATGAGCAATCAGCCCCAGCATTTT. Translating gives CAGSGTGMSNQPQHF. The chain is built from TRBV6-1 and TRBJ1-5; the match to TRBD1 covers 9 bases. Germline V CDR1 and CDR2: MNHNS, SASEGT. This CDR3 has 15 amino acids. V trimming: 11 bases; J trimming: 1 base; junction bases outside the gene matches: 9.

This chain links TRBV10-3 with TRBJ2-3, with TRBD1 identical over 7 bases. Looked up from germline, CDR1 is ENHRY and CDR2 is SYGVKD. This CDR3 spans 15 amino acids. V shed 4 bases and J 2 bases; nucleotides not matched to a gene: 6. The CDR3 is CAISATGAVTDTQYF. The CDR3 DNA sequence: TGTGCCATCAGTGCCACAGGGGCCGTCACAGATACGCAGTATTTT.

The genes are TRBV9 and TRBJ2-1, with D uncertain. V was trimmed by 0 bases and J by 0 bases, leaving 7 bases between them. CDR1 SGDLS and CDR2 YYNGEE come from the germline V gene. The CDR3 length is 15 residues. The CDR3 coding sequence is TGTGCCAGCAGCGTAGTGAGTACCTCCTACAATGAGCAGTTCTTC. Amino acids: CASSVVSTSYNEQFF.

The CDR3 spells CASSMGMGLTSAGYTF. CDR3 nucleotide sequence: TGTGCCAGTAGTATGGGAATGGGACTTACTTCGGCTGGCTACACCTTC. The chain joins TRBV19 to TRBJ1-2; tentatively, D is TRBD1 (5 bases). The V gene lost 3 bases and the J gene lost 7 bases, with 21 bases spanning the gap. There are 16 residues in the CDR3. Germline V CDR1 and CDR2: LNHDA, SQIVND (reference sequence).

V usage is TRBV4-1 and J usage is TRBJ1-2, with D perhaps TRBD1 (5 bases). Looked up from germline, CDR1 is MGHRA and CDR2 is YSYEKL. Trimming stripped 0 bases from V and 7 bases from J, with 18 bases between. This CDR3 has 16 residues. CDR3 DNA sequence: TGCGCCAGCAGCCAAGATCAGGCAGGGTCTTTACGTGGCTACACCTTC. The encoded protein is CASSQDQAGSLRGYTF.

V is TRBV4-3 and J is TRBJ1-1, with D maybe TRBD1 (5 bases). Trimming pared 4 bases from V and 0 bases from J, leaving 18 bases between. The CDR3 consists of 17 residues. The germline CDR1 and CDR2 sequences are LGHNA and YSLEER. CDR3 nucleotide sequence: TGCGCCAGCAGCCCCGCCTCTTTGGGGCAAATGAACACTGAAGCTTTCTTT. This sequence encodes CASSPASLGQMNTEAFF.